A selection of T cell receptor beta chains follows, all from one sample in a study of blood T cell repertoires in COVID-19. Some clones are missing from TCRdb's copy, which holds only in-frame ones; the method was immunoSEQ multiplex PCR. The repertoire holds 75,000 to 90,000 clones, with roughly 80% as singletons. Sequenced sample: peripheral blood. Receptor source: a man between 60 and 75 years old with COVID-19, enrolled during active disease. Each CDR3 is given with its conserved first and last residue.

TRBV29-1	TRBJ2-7	CSVEGQGTFEQYF
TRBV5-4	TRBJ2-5	CASSPQRSQETQYF
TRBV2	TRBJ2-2	CASYKGRAANTGELFF
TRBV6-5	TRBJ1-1	CASIIGGPEAFF
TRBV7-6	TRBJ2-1	CASSRPGSNEQFF
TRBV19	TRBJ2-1	CASNRMTGGYNEQFF
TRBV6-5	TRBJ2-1	CAVSGSYNEQFF
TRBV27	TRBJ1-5	CASSSGTGVQPQHF
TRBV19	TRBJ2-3	CASSSGGGYTDTQYF
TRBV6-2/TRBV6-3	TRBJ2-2	CASSTTSGRTGELFF
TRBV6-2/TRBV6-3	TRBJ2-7	CASSYALGGLVYEQYF
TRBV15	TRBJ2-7	CATSRGFQGGEQYF
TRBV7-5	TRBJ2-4	CARSLAPGGRGYF
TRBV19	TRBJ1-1	CASSMRRNTEAFF
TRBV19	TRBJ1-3	CASTSGSASSGNTIYF
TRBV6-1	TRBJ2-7	CASSESKGGSREQYF
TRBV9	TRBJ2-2	CASSQPQGTGELFF
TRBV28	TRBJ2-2	CASSSSGDTGELFF
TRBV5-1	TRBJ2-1	CASRTSASSYNEQFF
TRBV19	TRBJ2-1	CATGLAVYHEQFF
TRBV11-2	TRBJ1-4	CASSLDPSRKLFF
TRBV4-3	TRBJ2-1	CASSQDREYNEQFF
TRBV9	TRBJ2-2	CASSVDEGDVAGELFF
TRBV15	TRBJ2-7	CATSPNTGGQDEQYF
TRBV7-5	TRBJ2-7	CARSSRQRSYEQYF
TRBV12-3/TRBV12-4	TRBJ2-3	CASSGGGGDTQYF
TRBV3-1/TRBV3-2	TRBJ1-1	CASSPGGRVSTEAFF
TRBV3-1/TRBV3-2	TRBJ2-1	CASSQDFGSSYNEQFF
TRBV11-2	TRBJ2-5	CASSQGLGETQYF
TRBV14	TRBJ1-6	CASSQGGDLAFRRYSPLHF
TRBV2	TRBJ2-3	CARLAGLTDTQYF
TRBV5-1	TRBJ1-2	CASSPDQGDGYTF
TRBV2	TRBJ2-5	CASSGASGRPGETQYF
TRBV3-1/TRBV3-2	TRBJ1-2	CASSRRTDYGYTF
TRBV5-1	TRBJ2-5	CASSSGFQETQYF